These 32 T cell receptor beta chains were sequenced from one sample in a study of beta chain features in type 1 diabetes. cDNA synthesis used the whole RNA isolate, giving expressed TCRB sequences. Generated by immunoSEQ multiplex PCR, the TCRdb table keeps only in-frame clones and is missing some. Here the sample spans 250,000 to 400,000 clones, roughly 15% being singletons. Sequencing was done on a sample of central memory CD4+ T cells from blood. These receptors all stem from a man aged 25-45 years in good health.

This clone was seen a handful of times. The chain recombines TRBV7-2 with TRBJ2-3, with 13 bases aligning to TRBD2. The CDR3 runs to 16 residues. V was pared by 5 bases and J by 3 bases, with 5 bases of the junction left unmatched. Germline CDR1 SGHTA, CDR2 FQGNSA. The CDR3 DNA follows: TGTGCCAGCAGCGTAAGGACTAGCGGGGGAACAGATACGCAGTATTTT. Protein: CASSVRTSGGTDTQYF.

This clone was picked up a small number of times. This chain connects TRBV5-4 to TRBJ2-5; D could derive from TRBD1 or TRBD2 (5 bases each). The CDR3 runs to 12 residues. Germline V gene sequence: CDR1 SGHNT, CDR2 YYREEE (reference sequence). The V end was cut by 4 bases, the J end by 5 bases, with 9 bases between. CDR3 coding DNA: TGTGCCAGCAGCCTCGGGGCCGAGACCCAGTACTTC. Protein: CASSLGAETQYF.

The V call is TRBV19, the J call TRBJ2-7; TRBD1 might be the D (6 bases). This CDR3 contains 14 residues. Per the germline V gene, CDR1 is LNHDA and CDR2 is SQIVND (reference sequence). Trimming shortened V by 5 bases and J by 5 bases, and 16 bases separated the two germline ends. The DNA of the CDR3 is TGTGCCAGTAGTCTACAACAGGGTCGGGACGAGCAGTACTTC. It translates to CASSLQQGRDEQYF. Filled out from reference TRBV19 and TRBJ2-7, the complete variable domain reads DGGITQSPKYLFRKEGQNVTLSCEQNLNHDAMYWYRQDPGQGLRLIYYSQIVNDFQKGDIAEGYSVSREKKESFPLTVTSAQKNPTAFYLCASSLQQGRDEQYFGPGTRLTVT.

This clone was observed a handful of times. The chain couples TRBV5-1 to TRBJ2-3, with D perhaps TRBD1 (6 bases). This CDR3 comprises 15 residues. Germline values: CDR1 SGHRS, CDR2 YFSETQ. Deletions cut 0 bases from V and 6 bases from J, with 14 bases between. The CDR3 nucleotides read TGCGCCAGCAGCTTGGGGGGGCTCTCTTCGGATACGCAGTATTTT. This sequence encodes CASSLGGLSSDTQYF.

The CDR3 nucleotides are TGTGCCAGCAGCCAATCGGGGGCAATCAAGAACACTGAAGCTTTCTTT. It translates to CASSQSGAIKNTEAFF. The chain joins TRBV16 to TRBJ1-1; D may be TRBD1 (6 bases). V was trimmed by 0 bases and J by 1 base, leaving 12 bases between them. The length of the CDR3 is 16 residues. CDR1 and CDR2 from the germline V gene are KGHSY and FQNENV.

The chain links TRBV7-2 to TRBJ1-2, with D perhaps TRBD1 (6 bases). Germline CDR1 and CDR2: SGHTA and FQGNSA. The CDR3 has 17 amino acids. V lost 0 bases, J lost 5 bases, and 19 bases lay in between. The CDR3 coding sequence is TGTGCCAGCAGCTTAGCACAGGGTCGGGCTAATGGTTATGGCTACACCTTC. It yields the protein CASSLAQGRANGYGYTF.

This clone showed up just a few times. The J gene is TRBJ1-1, the V gene TRBV2, with a tentative D call TRBD1 (6 bases). This CDR3 comprises 13 residues. CDR1 is SNHLY and CDR2 is FYNNEI in the germline V gene. V lost 11 bases and J 0 bases, leaving 13 bases between the germline ends. The CDR3 sequence is CAGKDRVNTEAFF. CDR3 nucleotides: TGTGCCGGAAAGGACAGAGTGAACACTGAAGCTTTCTTT. The full variable domain, with the rest looked up from reference TRBV2 and TRBJ1-1, is EPEVTQTPSHQVTQMGQEVILRCVPISNHLYFYWYRQILGQKVEFLVSFYNNEISEKSEIFDDQFSVERPDGSNFTLKIRSTKLEDSAMYFCAGKDRVNTEAFFGQGTRLTVV.

The chain has TRBV4-3 and TRBJ2-5; 9 positions agree with TRBD1. The DNA matches TRBJ2-7 better at its end, which makes the J call doubtful. The CDR3 runs to 15 residues. Per the germline V gene, CDR1 is LGHNA and CDR2 is YSLEER. This chain's CDR3 is CASSQSGTGSNEQYF. The CDR3 nucleotides are TGCGCCAGCAGCCAGTCCGGGACAGGGTCGAACGAGCAGTACTTC.

A word on this clone: A much larger clone differs from this one at a single base, so this may be a read error. Additional DNA sequences in this sample encode the identical CDR3. The genes are TRBV7-3 and TRBJ2-3; TRBD1 agrees at 8 bases. This CDR3 contains 17 residues. Germline V lookup: CDR1 SGHTA, CDR2 FQGTGA. In DNA form, the CDR3 reads TGTGCCAGTAGCTTCAGCCACCCCGGGACAGGAAAAGATACGCAGTATTTT. Its translation is CASSFSHPGTGKDTQYF.

The rearrangement links TRBV7-2 to TRBJ2-1; maybe TRBD2 (5 bases). V was shortened by 5 bases and J by 7 bases, with 18 bases between the two germline ends. This CDR3 region has 15 residues. CDR1 is SGHTA and CDR2 is FQGNSA in the germline V gene. This chain's CDR3 is CASSPLAGLMNEQFF. In DNA form, the CDR3 reads TGTGCCAGCAGCCCATTGGCGGGCCTCATGAATGAGCAGTTCTTC.

This clone was observed at least ten times. Other DNA sequences in this sample translate to the same CDR3. V gene TRBV5-1 combines with J gene TRBJ1-1, with D hard to call. The CDR3 length is 13 residues. The germline V and J ends were trimmed by 4 bases and 0 bases, with 7 bases remaining between them. Germline V gives CDR1 SGHRS, CDR2 YFSETQ. This CDR3 reads CASSQTVNTEAFF. CDR3 sequence (DNA): TGCGCCAGCAGCCAAACAGTGAACACTGAAGCTTTCTTT.

J is TRBJ1-5 and V is TRBV18; a weak D match, TRBD1 (5 bases). The CDR3 is made up of 13 amino acids. CDR1 and CDR2 from the germline V gene are KGHSH and LQKENI. Trimming left V 3 bases short and J 6 bases short, with 9 bases between. CDR3 sequence (DNA): TGTGCCAGCTCACCCCAGGGTTCTCAGCCCCAGCATTTT. It specifies CASSPQGSQPQHF.

This clone has only a few counts. The V gene is TRBV2, the J gene TRBJ2-3; 9 bases agree with TRBD2. Germline trimming cut 8 bases from V and 2 bases from J; bases unmatched to any gene: 5. The length of the CDR3 is 14 residues. Germline loops: CDR1 SNHLY, CDR2 FYNNEI. In DNA form, the CDR3 reads TGTGCCAGCTTAGCGGGGGCGCACACAGATACGCAGTATTTT. As protein: CASLAGAHTDTQYF.

The sample holds one count of this clone. J is TRBJ2-3 and V is TRBV2; 8 nucleotides match TRBD2. The CDR3 extends over 14 amino acids. V lost 7 bases and J lost 4; bases outside the gene matches: 7. CDR1 and CDR2 (germline): SNHLY, FYNNEI. The CDR3 nucleotides are TGTGCCAGCAAGGGTGCGGGAGGTCCAGATACGCAGTATTTT. Its translation is CASKGAGGPDTQYF.

Regarding this clone: A read error may explain this, as a much larger clone is one base away. The same CDR3 arises from other DNA sequences in this sample as well. The chain has TRBV7-7 and TRBJ1-4, with 7 bases fitting TRBD1. Unmatched junction bases numbered 1, after V lost 1 base and J lost 5 bases. This CDR3 region has 14 residues. Germline V gene sequence: CDR1 SSHAT, CDR2 FNYEAQ (reference sequence). Here the CDR3 DNA reads TGTGCCAGCAGCTTAGACAGGGGAAATGAAAAACTGTTTTTT. It codes for CASSLDRGNEKLFF.

This sequence joins TRBV7-3 and TRBJ2-1, with D possibly TRBD2 on 5 matching bases. Germline V CDR1 and CDR2: SGHTA, FQGTGA. V gave up 5 bases and J gave up 1 base, with 12 bases separating them. The CDR3 loop spans 15 amino acids. In DNA form, the CDR3 reads TGTGCCAGCAGCCCCCGTCGCGGGTCCTACAATGAGCAGTTCTTC. Protein sequence: CASSPRRGSYNEQFF.

The sample holds a few counts of this clone. This chain joins TRBV7-8 and TRBJ1-1, with unresolved D. This CDR3 region has 14 residues. V lost 5 bases and J 3 bases, leaving 13 bases between the germline ends. Germline lookup yields CDR1 SGHVS and CDR2 FQNEAQ. The CDR3 protein is CASSLSELHTEAFF. The CDR3 coding sequence is TGTGCCAGCAGCCTAAGTGAACTTCACACTGAAGCTTTCTTT.

This clone was seen a few times. The V call is TRBV5-6, the J call TRBJ2-3; D gene uncertain. The germline CDR1 and CDR2 sequences are SGHDT and YYEEEE. V was pared by 4 bases and J by 2 bases, with 14 bases between. The CDR3 has 15 amino acids. The CDR3 region is CASSLPPGLTDTQYF. Here the CDR3 DNA reads TGTGCCAGCAGCCTACCCCCGGGTCTCACAGATACGCAGTATTTT. Supplemented by reference TRBV5-6 and TRBJ2-3, the full variable domain reads DAGVTQSPTHLIKTRGQQVTLRCSPKSGHDTVSWYQQALGQGPQFIFQYYEEEERQRGNFPDRFSGHQFPNYSSELNVNALLLGDSALYLCASSLPPGLTDTQYFGPGTRLTVL.

The J gene is TRBJ2-7, the V gene TRBV7-8; D possibly corresponds to TRBD2 (5 bases). The V and J ends lost 0 bases and 2 bases respectively, with 8 bases between them. CDR1 and CDR2 from the germline V gene are SGHVS and FQNEAQ. The CDR3 runs 14 residues. The DNA for the CDR3 is TGTGCCAGCAGCTTAGCCCCGGGAACCTACGAGCAGTACTTC. This codes for CASSLAPGTYEQYF.

The rearrangement links TRBV11-3 to TRBJ2-7; D remains unclear. Deletions cut 0 bases from V and 4 bases from J, with 13 bases between. The CDR3 covers 15 residues. Germline loops: CDR1 SGHNT, CDR2 YENEEA. CDR3 loop: CASSLDQSLHYEQYV. CDR3 nucleotides: TGTGCCAGCAGCTTAGATCAGAGCCTACATTACGAGCAGTACGTC.

The chain has TRBV5-1 and TRBJ1-4, with 7 nucleotides matching TRBD1. The CDR3 consists of 11 residues. With 5 bases clipped from V and 11 bases from J, the junction kept 3 bases outside the gene matches. The germline CDR1 and CDR2 sequences are SGHRS and YFSETQ. CDR3 bases: TGCGCCAGCAGGGAACAGGGGAAACTGTTTTTT. Its protein product is CASREQGKLFF.

J is TRBJ2-1 and V is TRBV5-1; TRBD2 is a possible D gene (7 bases). V was trimmed by 1 base and J by 10 bases, leaving 12 bases between them. Germline CDR1 reads SGHRS; CDR2 reads YFSETQ. The CDR3 has 13 amino acids. The CDR3 reads CASSLFAGAEQFF. The CDR3 DNA sequence: TGCGCCAGCAGCTTGTTCGCGGGGGCCGAGCAGTTCTTC.

The rearrangement uses TRBV6-6 and TRBJ2-7, with 7 bases matching TRBD1. V shed 7 bases, J shed 5 bases, and the junction held 17 bases outside the gene matches. Per the germline V gene, CDR1 is MNHNY and CDR2 is SVGAGI (reference sequence). The CDR3 length is 16 residues. In DNA form, the CDR3 reads TGTGCCAGCACTCCTGGATCGGCAGGGGGTAGGCACGAGCAGTACTTC. Translation gives CASTPGSAGGRHEQYF.

The chain couples TRBV11-3 to TRBJ2-3, with 11 bases lining up with TRBD2. The CDR3 runs to 16 residues. With 4 bases clipped from V and 2 bases from J, the junction kept 5 bases outside the gene matches. Germline assignment: CDR1 SGHNT and CDR2 YENEEA. This CDR3 is CASSSRTSGYTDTQYF. In DNA form, the CDR3 reads TGTGCCAGCAGCTCCCGGACTAGCGGGTACACAGATACGCAGTATTTT. Full variable domain (outside the CDR3, taken from reference TRBV11-3 and TRBJ2-3): EAGVVQSPRYKIIEKKQPVAFWCNPISGHNTLYWYLQNLGQGPELLIRYENEEAVDDSQLPKDRFSAERLKGVDSTLKIQPAELGDSAVYLCASSSRTSGYTDTQYFGPGTRLTVL.

This clone was seen a few times. The chain joins TRBV28 to TRBJ1-2; TRBD1 aligns across 8 bases. The germline V gene encodes CDR1 MDHEN and CDR2 SYDVKM. The CDR3 consists of 15 residues. Germline trimming cut 5 bases from V and 5 bases from J; bases unmatched to any gene: 10. The CDR3 nucleotides read TGTGCCAGCAGTCCTGTCGACAGGGGAGGGTATGGCTACACCTTC. Protein sequence: CASSPVDRGGYGYTF.

The chain links TRBV5-1 to TRBJ1-2, with D perhaps matching TRBD1 (6 bases). Germline V gene data show CDR1 as SGHRS and CDR2 as YFSETQ. Trimming left V 0 bases short and J 3 bases short, with 18 bases between. The CDR3 has 17 residues. The CDR3 spells CASSLGAWGAGDYGYTF. As DNA, the CDR3 is TGCGCCAGCAGCTTGGGGGCATGGGGCGCAGGGGACTATGGCTACACCTTC.

This sequence joins TRBV5-1 and TRBJ1-6; D is ambiguous. Germline CDR1 reads SGHRS; CDR2 reads YFSETQ. The CDR3 covers 15 residues. Trimming shortened V by 0 bases and J by 6 bases, and 10 bases separated the two germline ends. The DNA for the CDR3 is TGCGCCAGCAGCTTGGCCCCCTCTCGTAATTCACCCCTCCACTTT. Residues: CASSLAPSRNSPLHF.

In this sample, this clone turned up many times. The chain uses TRBV29-1 and TRBJ2-3; no firm D call. From germline, CDR1 is SQVTM and CDR2 ANQGSEA. The CDR3 extends over 11 amino acids. Trimming stripped 7 bases from V and 2 bases from J, with 7 bases between. The chain's CDR3 is CSGRFTDTQYF. The CDR3, as DNA: TGCAGCGGGCGATTCACAGATACGCAGTATTTT.

The chain carries TRBV25-1 and TRBJ1-1; D possibly corresponds to TRBD1 (5 bases). CDR1 MGHDK and CDR2 SYGVNS come from the germline V gene. CDR3 length equals 14 residues. V was shortened by 3 bases and J by 4 bases, with 12 bases between the two germline ends. The CDR3 spells CASSEAGRGTEAFF. CDR3 coding DNA: TGTGCCAGCAGTGAGGCGGGGAGGGGCACTGAAGCTTTCTTT.

There are many counts of this clone. At the DNA level, this CDR3 is encoded by other sequences in the same sample as well. The V and J genes are TRBV19 and TRBJ2-3, with a tentative D call TRBD1 (5 bases). Germline V gene data show CDR1 as LNHDA and CDR2 as SQIVND (reference sequence). Trimming stripped 6 bases from V and 6 bases from J, with 10 bases between. The CDR3 extends over 12 amino acids. The DNA of the CDR3 is TGTGCCAGTAGGCAATCAGGGGATACGCAGTATTTT. Translated, it gives CASRQSGDTQYF.

The V gene is TRBV15, the J gene TRBJ2-7; D is unresolved. The CDR3 sequence is 15 residues long. The germline V and J ends were trimmed by 0 bases and 0 bases, with 9 bases remaining between them. Germline assignment: CDR1 LNHNV and CDR2 YYDKDF (reference sequence). CDR3 sequence: CATSRESLLSYEQYF. DNA for the CDR3: TGTGCCACCAGCAGAGAAAGCCTCCTCTCCTACGAGCAGTACTTC. The variable domain in full, with the rest retrieved from reference TRBV15 and TRBJ2-7, is DAMVIQNPRYQVTQFGKPVTLSCSQTLNHNVMYWYQQKSSQAPKLLFHYYDKDFNNEADTPDNFQSRRPNTSFCFLDIRSPGLGDTAMYLCATSRESLLSYEQYFGPGTRLTVT.

This clone was seen a few times. Other DNA sequences in the same sample also yield this CDR3. J is TRBJ2-5 and V is TRBV5-1, with D unresolved. V lost 0 bases and J lost 4, with 10 bases in between. CDR3 length: 14 residues. The germline gives CDR1 SGHRS, CDR2 YFSETQ. The CDR3 nucleotides read TGCGCCAGCAGCTTGGTAGTAGGTCGAGAGACCCAGTACTTC. Protein: CASSLVVGRETQYF.